Sequencing of this T cell receptor beta chain was carried out in a study of cytomegalovirus exposure and HLA in healthy donors. PCR was performed using 60 Vbeta and 13 Jbeta primers. Repertoires were generated with immunoSEQ multiplex PCR, while TCRdb's copy carries only in-frame clones and drops some. The sample shows more than 110,000 clones, about 82% of them seen only once. V lost 0 bases and J lost 2; bases outside the gene matches: 7. This CDR3 has 16 amino acids. Germline V CDR1 and CDR2: WNHNN, SYGVQD (reference sequence). The source material was PBMCs. The rearrangement links TRBV10-1 to TRBJ2-7; 7 bases agree with TRBD1. This TCR was sampled from a man under 40 in good health and CMV-seronegative. This CDR3 reads CASSESRDRVTYEQYF. The CDR3 DNA reads TGCGCCAGCAGTGAGTCAAGAGACAGGGTGACCTACGAGCAGTACTTC.